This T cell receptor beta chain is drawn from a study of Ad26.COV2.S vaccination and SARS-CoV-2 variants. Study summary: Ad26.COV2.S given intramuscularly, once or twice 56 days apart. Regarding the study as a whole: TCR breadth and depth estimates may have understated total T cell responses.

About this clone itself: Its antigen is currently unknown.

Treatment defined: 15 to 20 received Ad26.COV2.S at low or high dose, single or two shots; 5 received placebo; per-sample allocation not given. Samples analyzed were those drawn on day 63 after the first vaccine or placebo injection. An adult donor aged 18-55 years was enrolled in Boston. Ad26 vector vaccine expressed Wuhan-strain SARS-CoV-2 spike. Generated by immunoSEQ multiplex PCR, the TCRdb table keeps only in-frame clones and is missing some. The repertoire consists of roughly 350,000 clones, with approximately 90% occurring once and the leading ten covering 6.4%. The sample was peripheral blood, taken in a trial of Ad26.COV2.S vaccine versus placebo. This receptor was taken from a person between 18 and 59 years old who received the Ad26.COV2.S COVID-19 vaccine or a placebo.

The CDR3 DNA reads as TGTGCCGGTGACAGGGTCGGGAACACTGAAGCTTTCTTT. As protein: CAGDRVGNTEAFF. This chain joins TRBV30 and TRBJ1-1, with 7 bases lining up with TRBD1. The junction had 7 bases not matched to a gene; V was cut back by 8 bases and J by 1 base. CDR1 is GTSNPN, CDR2 SVGIG, per germline (reference sequence). This CDR3 has 13 residues.